The source of this T cell receptor (beta chain) is a study of beta chain features in type 1 diabetes. Study-level information: All samples together contributed 100 million to 120 million sorted cells for examination.

Study-wide points: Significant though moderate, a shortening of TCRB CDR3s appeared in all four CD4+ subsets of Type 1 diabetes patients.

This clone was found a few times. Its cognate antigen is unknown. Every isolated RNA sample was fully reverse transcribed, so sequencing captured expressed TCRB transcripts. Clones were sequenced by immunoSEQ multiplex PCR, and TCRdb holds only the in-frame ones, with some missing. The repertoire holds about 360,000 clones, with 10% to 15% as singletons. This CDR3 contains 14 residues. V lost 11 bases and J lost 4; bases outside the gene matches: 7. CDR1 is MNHNY and CDR2 is SVGAGI in the germline V gene (reference sequence). This receptor was obtained from a young man in good health. Material for sequencing was naive CD4+ T cells from blood. The chain couples TRBV6-6 to TRBJ2-2, with 10 bases fitting TRBD1. The CDR3 nucleotides read TGTGCCGGCCGACAGGGGGCAGGCACCGGGGAGCTGTTTTTT. This encodes CAGRQGAGTGELFF.